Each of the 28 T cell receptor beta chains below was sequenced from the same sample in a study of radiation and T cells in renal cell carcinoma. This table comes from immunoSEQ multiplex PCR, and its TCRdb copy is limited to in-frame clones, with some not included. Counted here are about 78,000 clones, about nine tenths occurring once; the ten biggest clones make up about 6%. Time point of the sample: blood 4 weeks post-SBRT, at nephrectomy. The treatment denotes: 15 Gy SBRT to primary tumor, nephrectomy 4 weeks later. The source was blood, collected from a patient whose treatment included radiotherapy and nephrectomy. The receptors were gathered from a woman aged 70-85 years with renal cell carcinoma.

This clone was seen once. The CDR3 DNA reads as TGTGCCAGCAGTGGGTACTTTTCGTGGGCGGGAAATGAGCAGTTCTTC. Its protein product is CASSGYFSWAGNEQFF. J is TRBJ2-1 and V is TRBV28; tentatively, D is TRBD2 (6 bases). The germline V and J ends were trimmed by 5 bases and 7 bases, with 21 bases remaining between them. CDR1 MDHEN and CDR2 SYDVKM come from the germline V gene. CDR3 size: 16 residues. Full variable domain (rest looked up from reference TRBV28 and TRBJ2-1): DVKVTQSSRYLVKRTGEKVFLECVQDMDHENMFWYRQDPGLGLRLIYFSYDVKMKEKGDIPEGYSVSREKKERFSLILESASTNQTSMYLCASSGYFSWAGNEQFFGPGTRLTVL.

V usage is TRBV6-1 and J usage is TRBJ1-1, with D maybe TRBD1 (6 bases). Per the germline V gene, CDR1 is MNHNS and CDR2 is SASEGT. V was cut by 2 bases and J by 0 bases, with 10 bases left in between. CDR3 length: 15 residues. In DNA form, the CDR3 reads TGTGCCAGCAGTGAAAGGGGGAGAATGAACACTGAAGCTTTCTTT. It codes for CASSERGRMNTEAFF.

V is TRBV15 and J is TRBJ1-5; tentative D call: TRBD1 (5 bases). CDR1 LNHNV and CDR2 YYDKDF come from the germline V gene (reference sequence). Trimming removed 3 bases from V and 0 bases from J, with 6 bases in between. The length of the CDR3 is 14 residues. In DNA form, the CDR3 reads TGTGCCACCAGCAGGGACAATAGCAATCAGCCCCAGCATTTT. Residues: CATSRDNSNQPQHF.

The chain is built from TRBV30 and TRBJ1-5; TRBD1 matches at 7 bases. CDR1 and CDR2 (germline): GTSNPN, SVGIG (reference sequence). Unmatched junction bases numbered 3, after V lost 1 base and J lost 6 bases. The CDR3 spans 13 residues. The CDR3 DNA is TGTGCCTGGAGTGGACAGGGCGGTCAGCCCCAGCATTTT. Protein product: CAWSGQGGQPQHF.

The CDR3 bases are TGTGCCAGTAGTCACGACACGTTCACTGAAGCTTTCTTT. Its translation is CASSHDTFTEAFF. The chain combines TRBV19 with TRBJ1-1; D is ambiguous. CDR3 length: 13 residues. V was clipped by 5 bases and J by 4 bases, with 11 bases between them. Germline CDR1 and CDR2: LNHDA and SQIVND (reference sequence).

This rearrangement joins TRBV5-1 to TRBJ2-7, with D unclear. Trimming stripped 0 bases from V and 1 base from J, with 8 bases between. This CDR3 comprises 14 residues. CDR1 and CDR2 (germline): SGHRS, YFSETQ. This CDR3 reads CASSLDARSYEQYF. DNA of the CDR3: TGCGCCAGCAGCTTGGATGCGAGATCCTACGAGCAGTACTTC.

CDR3 protein: CASSYRDGDGYTF. The CDR3 bases are TGTGCCAGCAGCTACAGGGACGGAGATGGCTACACCTTC. The chain has TRBV11-1 and TRBJ1-2; the D gene is possibly TRBD1 (6 bases). CDR3 length: 13 residues. Germline values: CDR1 SGHAT, CDR2 FQDESV (reference sequence). V was clipped by 4 bases and J by 6 bases, with 12 bases between them.

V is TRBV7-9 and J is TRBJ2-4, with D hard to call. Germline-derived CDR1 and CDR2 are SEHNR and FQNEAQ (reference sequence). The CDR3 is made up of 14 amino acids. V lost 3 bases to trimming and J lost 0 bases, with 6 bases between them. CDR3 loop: CASSFGIAKNIQYF. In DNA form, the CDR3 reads TGTGCCAGCAGCTTCGGAATAGCCAAAAACATTCAGTACTTC.

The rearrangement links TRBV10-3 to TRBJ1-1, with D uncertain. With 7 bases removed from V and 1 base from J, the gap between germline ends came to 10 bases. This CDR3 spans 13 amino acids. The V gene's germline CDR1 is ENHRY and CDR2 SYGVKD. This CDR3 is CAITLDWNTEAFF. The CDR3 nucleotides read TGTGCCATCACCCTAGACTGGAACACTGAAGCTTTCTTT.

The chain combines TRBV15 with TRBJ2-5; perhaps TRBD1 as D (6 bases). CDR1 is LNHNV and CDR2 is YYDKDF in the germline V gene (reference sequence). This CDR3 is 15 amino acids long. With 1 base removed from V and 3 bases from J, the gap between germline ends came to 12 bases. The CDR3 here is CATSRGGQGEETQYF. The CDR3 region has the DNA TGTGCCACCAGCAGAGGGGGACAAGGGGAAGAGACCCAGTACTTC.

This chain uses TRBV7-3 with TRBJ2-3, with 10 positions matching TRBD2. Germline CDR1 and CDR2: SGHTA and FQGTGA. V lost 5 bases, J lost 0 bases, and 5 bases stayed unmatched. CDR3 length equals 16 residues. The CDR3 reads CASSDRTSGSTDTQYF. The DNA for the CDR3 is TGTGCCAGCAGCGATCGGACTAGCGGTAGCACAGATACGCAGTATTTT.

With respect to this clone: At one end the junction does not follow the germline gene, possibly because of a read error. CDR3 DNA: TGTGCCCGGAGTGTAGGATTGGGACGACAGGCTGGCCAGCCCCAGCATTTT. It translates to CARSVGLGRQAGQPQHF. V and J are TRBV30 and TRBJ1-5, with D perhaps TRBD1 (6 bases). This CDR3 comprises 17 residues. Germline V lookup: CDR1 GTSNPN, CDR2 SVGIG (reference sequence).

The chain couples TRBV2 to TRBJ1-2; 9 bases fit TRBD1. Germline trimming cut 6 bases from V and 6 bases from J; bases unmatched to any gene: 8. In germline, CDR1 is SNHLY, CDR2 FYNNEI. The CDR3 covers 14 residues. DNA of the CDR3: TGTGCCAGCAGCCAGCGGACAGGGGAAAATGGCTACACCTTC. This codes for CASSQRTGENGYTF.

This CDR3 is CASSNSGYNSPLHF. Here the CDR3 DNA reads TGTGCCAGTAGTAATTCCGGGTATAATTCACCCCTCCACTTT. The J gene is TRBJ1-6, the V gene TRBV19; D call uncertain. Germline V gives CDR1 LNHDA, CDR2 SQIVND (reference sequence). This CDR3 has 14 residues. Trimming stripped 4 bases from V and 4 bases from J, with 8 bases between.

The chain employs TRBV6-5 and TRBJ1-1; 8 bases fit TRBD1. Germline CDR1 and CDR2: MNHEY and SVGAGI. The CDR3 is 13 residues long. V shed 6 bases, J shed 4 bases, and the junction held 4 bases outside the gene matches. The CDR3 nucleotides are TGTGCCAGCAGAGCAGGGGGCAGCACTGAAGCTTTCTTT. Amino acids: CASRAGGSTEAFF.

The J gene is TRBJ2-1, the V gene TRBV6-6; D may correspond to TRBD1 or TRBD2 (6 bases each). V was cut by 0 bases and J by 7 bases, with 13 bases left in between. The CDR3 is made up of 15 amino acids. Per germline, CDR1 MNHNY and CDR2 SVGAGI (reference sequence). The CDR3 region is CASSYSWGAMNEQFF. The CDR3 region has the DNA TGTGCCAGCAGTTACTCCTGGGGGGCCATGAATGAGCAGTTCTTC.

CDR3 in amino acids: CASSETVLTEAFF. In DNA, the CDR3 is TGTGCCAGCAGCGAGACAGTTCTCACTGAAGCTTTCTTT. This chain connects TRBV9 to TRBJ1-1; TRBD1 is a possible D gene (5 bases). CDR3 size: 13 residues. V lost 3 bases and J 4 bases, leaving 10 bases between the germline ends. Germline V gene sequence: CDR1 SGDLS, CDR2 YYNGEE.

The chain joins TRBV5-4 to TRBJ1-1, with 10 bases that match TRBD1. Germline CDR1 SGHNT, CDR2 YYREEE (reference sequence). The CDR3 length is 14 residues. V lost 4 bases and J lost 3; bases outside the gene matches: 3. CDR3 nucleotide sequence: TGTGCCAGCAGCAACGGACAGGGGGACACTGAAGCTTTCTTT. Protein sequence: CASSNGQGDTEAFF.

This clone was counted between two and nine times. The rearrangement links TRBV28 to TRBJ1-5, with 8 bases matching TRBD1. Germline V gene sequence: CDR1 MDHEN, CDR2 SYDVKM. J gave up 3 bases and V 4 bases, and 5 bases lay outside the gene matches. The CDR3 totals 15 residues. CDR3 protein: CASSSSGGVNQPQHF. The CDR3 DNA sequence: TGTGCCAGCAGTTCTTCAGGGGGCGTCAATCAGCCCCAGCATTTT.

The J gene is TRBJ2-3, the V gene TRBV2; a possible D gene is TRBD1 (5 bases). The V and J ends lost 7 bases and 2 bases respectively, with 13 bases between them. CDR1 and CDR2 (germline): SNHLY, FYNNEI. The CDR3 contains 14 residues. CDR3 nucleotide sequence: TGTGCCAGCAAACCGGACACGCACACAGATACGCAGTATTTT. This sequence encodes CASKPDTHTDTQYF. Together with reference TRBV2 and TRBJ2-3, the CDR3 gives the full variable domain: EPEVTQTPSHQVTQMGQEVILRCVPISNHLYFYWYRQILGQKVEFLVSFYNNEISEKSEIFDDQFSVERPDGSNFTLKIRSTKLEDSAMYFCASKPDTHTDTQYFGPGTRLTVL.

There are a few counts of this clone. In DNA, the CDR3 is TGTGCCAGCAGTTCTAGCGGGGGCGCAGATACGCAGTATTTT. This gives the protein CASSSSGGADTQYF. This chain joins TRBV6-4 and TRBJ2-3, with 10 bases lining up with TRBD2. CDR1 is MRHNA and CDR2 is SNTAGT in the germline V gene. V gave up 5 bases and J gave up 4 bases; unmatched junction bases: 3. This CDR3 contains 14 residues.

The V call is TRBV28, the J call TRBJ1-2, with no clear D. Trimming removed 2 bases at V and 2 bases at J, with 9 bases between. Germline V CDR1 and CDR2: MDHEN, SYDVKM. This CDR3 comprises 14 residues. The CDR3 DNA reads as TGTGCCAGCAGTTTACCGGTCAGGAACTATGGCTACACCTTC. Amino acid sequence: CASSLPVRNYGYTF.

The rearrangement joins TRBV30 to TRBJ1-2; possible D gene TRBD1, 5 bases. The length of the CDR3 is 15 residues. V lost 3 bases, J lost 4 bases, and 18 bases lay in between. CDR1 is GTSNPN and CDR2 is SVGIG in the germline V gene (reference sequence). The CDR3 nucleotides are TGTGCCTGGAGCGCTGGTGGGGGGAAAGGCTATGGCTACACCTTC. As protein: CAWSAGGGKGYGYTF.

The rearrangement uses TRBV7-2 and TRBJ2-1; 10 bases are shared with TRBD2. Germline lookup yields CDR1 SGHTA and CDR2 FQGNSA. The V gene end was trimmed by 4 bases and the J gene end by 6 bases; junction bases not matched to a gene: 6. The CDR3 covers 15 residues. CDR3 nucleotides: TGTGCCAGCAGCTCGGTAGCGGGGGGCGGCAATGAGCAGTTCTTC. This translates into CASSSVAGGGNEQFF.

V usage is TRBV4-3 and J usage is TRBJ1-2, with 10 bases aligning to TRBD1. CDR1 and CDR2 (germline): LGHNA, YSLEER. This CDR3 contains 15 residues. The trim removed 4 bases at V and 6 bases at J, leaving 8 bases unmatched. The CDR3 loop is CASSPGTGEGDGYTF. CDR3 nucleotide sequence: TGCGCCAGCAGCCCCGGGACAGGGGAAGGGGATGGCTACACCTTC.

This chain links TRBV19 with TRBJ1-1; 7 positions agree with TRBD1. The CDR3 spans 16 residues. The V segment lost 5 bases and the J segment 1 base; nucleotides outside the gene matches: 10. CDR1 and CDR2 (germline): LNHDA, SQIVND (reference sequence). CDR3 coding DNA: TGTGCCAGTAGTCTCTCGACAGGGCGAAAGAACACTGAAGCTTTCTTT. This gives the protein CASSLSTGRKNTEAFF.

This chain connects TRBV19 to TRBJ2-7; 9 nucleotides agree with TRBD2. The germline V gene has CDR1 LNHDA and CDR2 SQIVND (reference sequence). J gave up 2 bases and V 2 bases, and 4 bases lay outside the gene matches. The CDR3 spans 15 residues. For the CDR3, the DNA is TGTGCCAGTAGTATAAGGCTAGCGGGACCCTACGAGCAGTACTTC. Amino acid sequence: CASSIRLAGPYEQYF.

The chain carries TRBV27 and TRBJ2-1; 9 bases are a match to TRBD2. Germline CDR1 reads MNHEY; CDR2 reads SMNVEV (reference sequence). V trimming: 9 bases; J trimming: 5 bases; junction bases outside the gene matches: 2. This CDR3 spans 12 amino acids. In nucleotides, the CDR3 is TGTGCCAGGGCGGGGGGGGACAATGAGCAGTTCTTC. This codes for CARAGGDNEQFF.